Following are 25 T cell receptor beta chains from one sample sequenced in a study of shared clonotypes between healthy human individuals. The protocol was immunoSEQ multiplex PCR, while the TCRdb copy is restricted to in-frame clones and leaves out a portion. The sample shows some 2.1 million clones, approximately 94% of them seen only once. Terminally differentiated effector memory CD45RA+ cells were excluded from the naive CD8 cells, which were CD45RO-negative and positively selected for CCR7. The source material was naive CD8+ T cells sorted from blood. These TCRs come from a man younger than 30 in good health.

V is TRBV27 and J is TRBJ1-6, with TRBD1 as a possible D gene (6 bases). Trimming left V 6 bases short and J 4 bases short, with 19 bases between. The CDR3 contains 17 residues. Germline V gene lookup returns CDR1 MNHEY and CDR2 SMNVEV (reference sequence). CDR3 sequence reads: CASRHEVGAGYNSPLHF. In nucleotides, the CDR3 is TGTGCCAGCAGGCATGAGGTGGGGGCGGGTTATAATTCACCCCTCCACTTT.

V and J are TRBV7-9 and TRBJ1-1; D unclear. The ends were cut back, 1 base at V and 4 bases at J, with 13 bases in the middle. The CDR3 is 15 residues long. Looked up from germline, CDR1 is SEHNR and CDR2 is FQNEAQ (reference sequence). DNA of the CDR3: TGTGCCAGCAGCTTAGGTGAGGGAAGTCGCACTGAAGCTTTCTTT. Translating it yields CASSLGEGSRTEAFF. The full variable domain, rest sourced from reference TRBV7-9 and TRBJ1-1, is DTGVSQNPRHKITKRGQNVTFRCDPISEHNRLYWYRQTLGQGPEFLTYFQNEAQLEKSRLLSDRFSAERPKGSFSTLEIQRTEQGDSAMYLCASSLGEGSRTEAFFGQGTRLTVV.

The chain has TRBV15 and TRBJ2-7; 9 positions match TRBD2. This CDR3 contains 14 residues. Per the germline V gene, CDR1 is LNHNV and CDR2 is YYDKDF (reference sequence). J gave up 4 bases and V 5 bases, and 6 bases lay outside the gene matches. The CDR3 is CATSPGAGGYEQYF. The CDR3 nucleotides read TGTGCCACCAGCCCAGGGGCGGGAGGGTACGAGCAGTACTTC.

V and J are TRBV4-2 and TRBJ2-7; 10 bases are a match to TRBD2. V lost 4 bases, J lost 5 bases, and 5 bases stayed unmatched. The CDR3 has 14 amino acids. Germline values: CDR1 LGHNA, CDR2 YNFKEQ. CDR3 in DNA: TGTGCCAGCAGCCTTGTAGCGGGAGGAAACGAGCAGTACTTC. It yields the protein CASSLVAGGNEQYF.

The chain's CDR3 is CASRSRARTYNEQFF. The CDR3 nucleotides read TGTGCAAGTCGCAGTAGGGCTAGAACCTACAATGAGCAGTTCTTC. The chain joins TRBV12-2 to TRBJ2-1. TRBV12-2 is an annotated pseudogene. The CDR3 consists of 15 residues.

In the case of this clone: This same CDR3 is encoded by further DNA sequences in the sample. The chain is built from TRBV5-1 and TRBJ2-7; D is possibly TRBD1 (6 bases). Trimming shortened V by 5 bases and J by 3 bases, and 18 bases separated the two germline ends. CDR1 and CDR2 from the germline V gene are SGHRS and YFSETQ. The CDR3 runs 15 residues. The CDR3 DNA reads as TGCGCCAGCAGTCTCGCGCAGGGGACGTACTACGAGCAGTACTTC. Translating gives CASSLAQGTYYEQYF.

The chain joins TRBV7-6 to TRBJ2-2; D call uncertain. The CDR3 is 14 amino acids. The germline CDR1 and CDR2 sequences are SGHVS and FNYEAQ. The ends were cut back, 5 bases at V and 5 bases at J, with 12 bases in the middle. The CDR3 region has the DNA TGTGCCAGCAGCCTCCGGGTCCTTACCGGGGAGCTGTTTTTT. It translates to CASSLRVLTGELFF.

The rearrangement links TRBV7-8 to TRBJ1-4; D unclear. Germline CDR1 is SGHVS and CDR2 is FQNEAQ. The CDR3 contains 17 residues. The V end was cut by 5 bases, the J end by 0 bases, with 16 bases between. The CDR3 is CASSLLEALATNEKLFF. CDR3 in DNA: TGTGCCAGCAGCCTATTAGAGGCTCTAGCAACTAATGAAAAACTGTTTTTT.

This rearrangement joins TRBV2 to TRBJ2-7; no clear D. Germline V gene sequence: CDR1 SNHLY, CDR2 FYNNEI. The germline V and J ends were trimmed by 3 bases and 0 bases, with 12 bases remaining between them. CDR3 length: 15 residues. The CDR3 DNA reads as TGTGCCAGCAGTGACAGGATTACCTTCTCCTACGAGCAGTACTTC. Its translation: CASSDRITFSYEQYF.

The rearrangement links TRBV2 to TRBJ2-4; D remains unclear. Germline assignment: CDR1 SNHLY and CDR2 FYNNEI. CDR3 size: 17 residues. Trimming took 6 bases from V and 0 from J, leaving 18 bases between them. CDR3 DNA sequence: TGTGCCAGCAGGGCCTCGGCTGCAGAACTAGCCAAAAACATTCAGTACTTC. It encodes CASRASAAELAKNIQYF.

The chain has TRBV15 and TRBJ2-3, with D possibly matching TRBD2 (6 bases). The CDR3 totals 19 residues. CDR1 is LNHNV, CDR2 YYDKDF, per germline (reference sequence). V gave up 3 bases and J gave up 6 bases, with 28 bases separating them. CDR3 protein: CATSRDAGSGIYEWDTQYF. The CDR3 bases are TGTGCCACCAGCAGGGATGCGGGATCAGGGATTTATGAGTGGGATACGCAGTATTTT.

V usage is TRBV6-1 and J usage is TRBJ2-7; unclear D gene. Trimming removed 2 bases at V and 2 bases at J, with 13 bases between. Looked up from germline, CDR1 is MNHNS and CDR2 is SASEGT. The CDR3 runs 15 residues. The CDR3 spells CASSEFGSLTYEQYF. The CDR3, as DNA: TGTGCCAGCAGTGAATTTGGCAGCTTGACCTACGAGCAGTACTTC.

The CDR3 region is CASSYGKGNEQFF. In DNA, the CDR3 is TGTGCCAGCAGTTACGGGAAGGGCAATGAGCAGTTCTTC. This chain joins TRBV27 and TRBJ2-1; D may be TRBD2 (5 bases). Germline assignment: CDR1 MNHEY and CDR2 SMNVEV (reference sequence). The CDR3 totals 13 residues. The V end was cut by 4 bases, the J end by 6 bases, with 10 bases between.

The chain recombines TRBV18 with TRBJ2-7; tentatively, D is TRBD1 (6 bases). The V and J ends lost 0 bases and 3 bases respectively, with 9 bases between them. The CDR3 consists of 14 residues. Germline-derived CDR1 and CDR2 are KGHSH and LQKENI. Written as DNA, the CDR3 is TGTGCCAGCTCACCACCGGGCAGGGGCTACGAGCAGTACTTC. This sequence encodes CASSPPGRGYEQYF.

V gene TRBV14 combines with J gene TRBJ2-7; maybe TRBD1 (6 bases). There are 15 residues in the CDR3. V lost 2 bases and J 2 bases, leaving 13 bases between the germline ends. Germline CDR1 reads SGHDN; CDR2 reads FVKESK. The CDR3 loop is CASSQSGAGPYEQYF. The CDR3 nucleotides read TGTGCCAGCAGCCAATCAGGGGCAGGGCCCTACGAGCAGTACTTC.

The chain combines TRBV2 with TRBJ1-1; tentatively, D is TRBD1 (6 bases). The CDR3 consists of 15 residues. Germline V gene sequence: CDR1 SNHLY, CDR2 FYNNEI. V dropped 7 bases and J dropped 0 bases, with 15 bases sitting between them. CDR3 sequence reads: CASTTVDSMNTEAFF. In DNA form, the CDR3 reads TGTGCCAGCACTACCGTGGACAGCATGAACACTGAAGCTTTCTTT.

The rearrangement uses TRBV5-4 and TRBJ1-2; D is uncertain. CDR3 length: 13 amino acids. From germline, CDR1 is SGHNT and CDR2 YYREEE (reference sequence). The germline V and J ends were trimmed by 1 base and 3 bases, with 7 bases remaining between them. The CDR3 region is CASSLYEDYGYTF. The CDR3 DNA follows: TGTGCCAGCAGCTTGTACGAGGACTATGGCTACACCTTC. Full variable domain (rest looked up from reference TRBV5-4 and TRBJ1-2): ETGVTQSPTHLIKTRGQQVTLRCSSQSGHNTVSWYQQALGQGPQFIFQYYREEENGRGNFPPRFSGLQFPNYSSELNVNALELDDSALYLCASSLYEDYGYTFGSGTRLTVV.

The rearrangement uses TRBV28 and TRBJ2-1, with D tentatively TRBD2 (5 bases). The V gene lost 6 bases and the J gene lost 0 bases, with 12 bases spanning the gap. Germline CDR1 reads MDHEN; CDR2 reads SYDVKM. The CDR3 runs 15 residues. For the CDR3, the DNA is TGTGCCAGCAGCCTTAGCGAGAGCTCCTACAATGAGCAGTTCTTC. Translating it yields CASSLSESSYNEQFF.

The rearrangement joins TRBV5-8 to TRBJ1-3, with D maybe TRBD1 (5 bases). Trimming shortened V by 0 bases and J by 4 bases, and 11 bases separated the two germline ends. Germline V lookup: CDR1 SGHTS, CDR2 YDEGEE. This CDR3 is built from 15 residues. The CDR3 DNA reads as TGTGCCAGCAGCTTGGCCGGGACGCCGGGAAACACCATATATTTT. It encodes CASSLAGTPGNTIYF.

The V call is TRBV4-2, the J call TRBJ2-1; 10 bases map to TRBD1. The CDR3 is 17 residues long. Germline-derived CDR1 and CDR2 are LGHNA and YNFKEQ. Trimming at V came to 1 base and at J to 8 bases, leaving 11 bases not matched to a gene. The CDR3 loop reads CASSQGDRGLGRDEQFF. The CDR3 DNA sequence: TGTGCCAGCAGCCAAGGTGACAGGGGGCTTGGTCGCGATGAGCAGTTCTTC.

The rearrangement uses TRBV6-6 and TRBJ2-2, with TRBD2 identical over 11 bases. V lost 5 bases, J lost 3 bases, and 5 bases stayed unmatched. Germline V gene data show CDR1 as MNHNY and CDR2 as SVGAGI (reference sequence). This CDR3 contains 16 residues. The CDR3 region is CASSTLAGEYTGELFF. As DNA, the CDR3 is TGTGCCAGCAGTACACTAGCGGGGGAGTACACCGGGGAGCTGTTTTTT.

V is TRBV4-1 and J is TRBJ2-3; 8 nucleotides agree with TRBD2. CDR3 length: 15 amino acids. Germline-derived CDR1 and CDR2 are MGHRA and YSYEKL. With V trimmed by 3 bases and J by 2 bases, 4 bases remained unmatched. The CDR3 sequence is CASSHGLASTDTQYF. Written as DNA, the CDR3 is TGCGCCAGCAGCCACGGACTAGCCTCCACAGATACGCAGTATTTT.

The CDR3: CASSLLAGGPVNEQFF. The CDR3 DNA follows: TGTGCCAGCAGTTTATTAGCGGGAGGGCCGGTTAATGAGCAGTTCTTC. This sequence joins TRBV27 and TRBJ2-1, with 11 nucleotides matching TRBD2. Per the germline V gene, CDR1 is MNHEY and CDR2 is SMNVEV (reference sequence). This CDR3 region has 16 residues. V lost 1 base to trimming and J lost 7 bases; unmatched junction nucleotides: 6.

Concerning this clone: Other DNA sequences in the same sample also yield this CDR3. V is TRBV28 and J is TRBJ2-1; D may be TRBD2 (6 bases). V was shortened by 6 bases and J by 2 bases, with 11 bases between the two germline ends. The CDR3 extends over 14 amino acids. Germline CDR1 reads MDHEN; CDR2 reads SYDVKM. The CDR3 region has the DNA TGTGCCAGCAGCTTGGGGGGACCCTACAATGAGCAGTTCTTC. Translation: CASSLGGPYNEQFF. Drawing the rest from reference TRBV28 and TRBJ2-1, the complete variable domain is DVKVTQSSRYLVKRTGEKVFLECVQDMDHENMFWYRQDPGLGLRLIYFSYDVKMKEKGDIPEGYSVSREKKERFSLILESASTNQTSMYLCASSLGGPYNEQFFGPGTRLTVL.

The rearrangement links TRBV4-1 to TRBJ2-7; 8 bases agree with TRBD1. Germline V gene sequence: CDR1 MGHRA, CDR2 YSYEKL. After removal of 1 base from V and 3 bases from J, the junction contained 2 bases not matched to a gene. The CDR3 is made up of 14 amino acids. The CDR3 region is CASSQATGGYEQYF. The DNA of the CDR3 is TGCGCCAGCAGCCAAGCAACAGGGGGCTACGAGCAGTACTTC.